A selection of T cell receptor beta chains follows, all from one sample in a study of cytotoxic CD8 clonotypes in ibrutinib-treated CLL. Sequencing was performed with immunoSEQ multiplex PCR; in TCRdb, only in-frame clones are kept and a portion is missing. Of 250,000 to 350,000 clones in the sample, approximately 76% were seen once. The specimen was PBMCs, collected at disease progression, from a patient treated with ibrutinib. Receptors were obtained from a human donor with chronic lymphocytic leukemia. CDR3s include the opening cysteine and the closing phenylalanine or tryptophan. A D gene is named only where the DNA matches it firmly. Clone size is stated in some rows and not others, as once, few, many or a class when expanded.

clone size	J gene	D gene	V gene	CDR3 length	CDR3 DNA	CDR3 protein
.	TRBJ2-7	.	TRBV27	17	TGTGCCAGCAGACACAATCGAGGCAGAAGCTTATCCTACGAGCAGTACTTC	CASRHNRGRSLSYEQYF
few	TRBJ1-2	.	TRBV2	12	TGTGCCAGCAGTCTACACGGGTATGGCTACACCTTC	CASSLHGYGYTF
few	TRBJ1-2	TRBD1	TRBV27	15	TGTGCCAGCAGTTTATCGGGACAGGGTCTCTATGGCTACACCTTC	CASSLSGQGLYGYTF
.	TRBJ2-1	TRBD2	TRBV11-2	17	TGTGCCAGCAGCTTAGATTCCGGACTAGCGGTCTACAATGAGCAGTTCTTC	CASSLDSGLAVYNEQFF
.	TRBJ2-7	.	TRBV2	14	TGTGCCAGCAGTGAAACGGGGCAGTCCTACGAGCAGTACTTC	CASSETGQSYEQYF
few	TRBJ2-7	TRBD2	TRBV5-1	14	TGCGCCAGCAGCATCGGGACTAATTCCTACGAGCAGTACTTC	CASSIGTNSYEQYF
.	TRBJ2-5	.	TRBV2	14	TGTGCCAGCAGTGACTTACAGAACGAAGAGACCCAGTACTTC	CASSDLQNEETQYF
.	TRBJ2-5	.	TRBV7-8	12	TGTGCCAGCAGCTTCCAGGGTGAGACCCAGTACTTC	CASSFQGETQYF
.	TRBJ2-5	.	TRBV27	17	TGTGCCAGCGGCTCGCGGGCGGGACAGCGGTATTTGGAGACCCAGTACTTC	CASGSRAGQRYLETQYF
.	TRBJ2-6	TRBD2	TRBV5-1	17	TGCGCCAGCAGCGTAACTAGCGGGAGATCTGGGGCCAACGTCCTGACTTTC	CASSVTSGRSGANVLTF
.	TRBJ1-2	.	TRBV6-5	11	TGTGCCAGCACCTCCCCCAATGGCTACACCTTC	CASTSPNGYTF
.	TRBJ1-1	.	TRBV7-3	13	TGTGCCAGCAGCTCGACAATAGCCACTGAAGCTTTCTTT	CASSSTIATEAFF
.	TRBJ1-2	.	TRBV2	15	TGTCGTATTAAACGGGATCAGGGGTCCAACTATGGCTACACCTTC	CRIKRDQGSNYGYTF
.	TRBJ2-5	.	TRBV29-1	11	TGCAGCGTTGCTGCGGGAGAGACCCAGTACTTC	CSVAAGETQYF
.	TRBJ1-1	TRBD1	TRBV29-1	13	TGCAGCGTGATACAGGGGGCTAGCACTGAAGCTTTCTTT	CSVIQGASTEAFF
.	TRBJ2-7	.	TRBV10-3	14	TGTGCCATCAGTGAGTCCGGGACATCCTACGAGCAGTACTTC	CAISESGTSYEQYF
.	TRBJ2-3	.	TRBV19	15	TGTGCCAGCAGGGTCGCGGGGGCCGTCACAGATACGCAGTATTTT	CASRVAGAVTDTQYF
once	TRBJ2-5	.	TRBV6-5	13	TGTGCCAGCAGTTACGGGGGCGGGGAGACCCAGTACTTC	CASSYGGGETQYF
.	TRBJ1-1	.	TRBV5-1	14	TGCGCCAGCAGCCGGACAGAAAAAAACACTGAAGCTTTCTTT	CASSRTEKNTEAFF
once	TRBJ2-2	TRBD2	TRBV7-8	16	TGTGCCAGCAGCCCCCGGGCTAGCGGTAACACCGGGGAGCTGTTTTTT	CASSPRASGNTGELFF
.	TRBJ2-5	TRBD1	TRBV9	16	TGTGCCAGCAGCGTAGAGGGACAGGGGTACCAAGAGACCCAGTACTTC	CASSVEGQGYQETQYF
.	TRBJ2-5	TRBD2	TRBV6-1	15	TGTGCCAGCAGTGTCGTCGGGACTAGCGGGGAGACCCAGTACTTC	CASSVVGTSGETQYF
.	TRBJ1-5	.	TRBV6-5	14	TGTGCCAGCAGTGATAAGGGGAGAGATCAGCCCCAGCATTTT	CASSDKGRDQPQHF
.	TRBJ1-6	.	TRBV29-1	13	TGCAGCGTTAGGGTCGGACCCAATTCACCCCTCCACTTT	CSVRVGPNSPLHF
.	TRBJ2-5	.	TRBV5-1	14	TGCGCCAGCAGTTCCGCGACACGTCAAGAGACCCAGTACTTC	CASSSATRQETQYF
.	TRBJ2-5	.	TRBV28	13	TGTGCCAGCGGATGGGGGAGGAAAGAGACCCAGTACTTC	CASGWGRKETQYF
.	TRBJ2-6	.	TRBV19	16	TGTGCCAGTAGTCTAGGACGGCCCTCTGGGGCCAACGTCCTGACTTTC	CASSLGRPSGANVLTF
.	TRBJ2-6	.	TRBV15	18	TGTGCCACCAGCAGATACGGGACTGGAAGCTCTGGGGCCAACGTCCTGACTTTC	CATSRYGTGSSGANVLTF
.	TRBJ1-2	.	TRBV7-4	18	TGTGCCAGCAGCGAAAAAGAGTCGTACAGGGCCGGAGGCTATGGCTACACCTTC	CASSEKESYRAGGYGYTF
once	TRBJ2-3	TRBD2	TRBV5-1	18	TGCGCCAGCAGCCCTGGGGGGGCTAGCGGGGTATTCACAGATACGCAGTATTTT	CASSPGGASGVFTDTQYF
.	TRBJ1-1	.	TRBV19	14	TGTGCCAGTAGCCTTAGACCCGCGAACACTGAAGCTTTCTTT	CASSLRPANTEAFF
.	TRBJ1-2	.	TRBV10-3	14	TGTGCCATCAGTGCGACCGAGTCTAACTATGGCTACACCTTC	CAISATESNYGYTF
.	TRBJ2-7	TRBD1	TRBV7-8	15	TGTGCCAGCAGCTTAGTGTCGGACAGGGCCTACGAGCAGTACTTC	CASSLVSDRAYEQYF
.	TRBJ2-7	.	TRBV4-1	13	TGCGCCAGCAGCCAAGCGAGTGGCTACGAGCAGTACTTC	CASSQASGYEQYF
many	TRBJ1-2	TRBD1	TRBV6-1	15	TGTGCCAGCAGTGAGGCGGGAGGGGGCGGAGGTGGCTACACCTTC	CASSEAGGGGGGYTF
few	TRBJ1-2	.	TRBV6-1	12	TGTGCCAGCAGTGGGGCGTTCTCTGGCTACACCTTC	CASSGAFSGYTF
.	TRBJ2-1	TRBD2	TRBV5-4	15	TGTGCCAGCAGCTTGTCGCAGCGGGACTACAATGAGCAGTTCTTC	CASSLSQRDYNEQFF
.	TRBJ2-7	TRBD2	TRBV15	15	TGTGCCACCAGCAGAGATCGGGGACTAGTTTACGAGCAGTACTTC	CATSRDRGLVYEQYF
.	TRBJ1-1	TRBD1	TRBV5-1	16	TGCGCCAGCAGCTTAGGACAGGTGTGGTTGGACACTGAAGCTTTCTTT	CASSLGQVWLDTEAFF
few	TRBJ2-7	TRBD2	TRBV7-7	15	TGTGCCAGCAGCTTAGAAGCGGGAGTCCAGACCGAGCAGTACTTC	CASSLEAGVQTEQYF
.	TRBJ2-3	TRBD2	TRBV29-1	15	TGCAGCACGTCACAAAGACTAGCGTTAACAGATACGCAGTATTTT	CSTSQRLALTDTQYF
.	TRBJ2-7	.	TRBV5-1	12	TGCGCCAGCATTGGAGGAGACTACGAGCAGTACTTC	CASIGGDYEQYF
.	TRBJ2-3	.	TRBV5-6	12	TGTGCCAGCAGCTTATCGGTCGATACGCAGTATTTT	CASSLSVDTQYF
.	TRBJ2-7	.	TRBV7-9	15	TGTGCCAGCAGCCCGAGAGGCGGCAGGGGCTACGAGCAGTACTTC	CASSPRGGRGYEQYF
.	TRBJ2-7	.	TRBV7-8	15	TGTGCCAGCAGCTTAGAAGCGAGACAAGGCTACGAGCAGTACTTC	CASSLEARQGYEQYF
once	TRBJ2-5	TRBD1	TRBV4-3	15	TGCGCCAGCAGCCGTCAAGGGACAGGGCAAGAGACCCAGTACTTC	CASSRQGTGQETQYF
.	TRBJ2-5	TRBD1	TRBV7-9	16	TGTGCCAGCAGCTGGAACAGACAGGGGCCCCAAGAGACCCAGTACTTC	CASSWNRQGPQETQYF
.	TRBJ1-2	.	TRBV5-1	14	TGCGCCAGCAGCTTGGCCGGGGGCGGGTATGGCTACACCTTC	CASSLAGGGYGYTF
.	TRBJ2-7	.	TRBV28	12	TGTGCCAGCAGTTTAGGAGGCTACGAGCAGTACTTC	CASSLGGYEQYF
.	TRBJ2-1	.	TRBV2	12	TGTGCCAGTGGGTCCGGGCCCAATGAGCAGTTCTTC	CASGSGPNEQFF
few	TRBJ1-2	.	TRBV11-2	12	TGTGCCAGCAGCTCGGGACTGCATGGCTACACCTTC	CASSSGLHGYTF
few	TRBJ2-7	.	TRBV11-2	14	TGTGCCAGCAGCTTGGGGCAGGGGGGATACGAGCAGTACTTC	CASSLGQGGYEQYF
.	TRBJ2-1	TRBD2	TRBV28	14	TGTGCCAGCAGTTTAATCCTAGCGGGAGTAGGGCAGTTCTTC	CASSLILAGVGQFF
.	TRBJ2-3	TRBD2	TRBV15	16	TGTGCCACCAGCAGAGCGCTAGCGGCTAGCACAGATACGCAGTATTTT	CATSRALAASTDTQYF
.	TRBJ2-3	.	TRBV7-6	16	TGTGCCAGCAGCTTATCGGCTGGGGGTAGCACAGATACGCAGTATTTT	CASSLSAGGSTDTQYF
.	TRBJ1-4	.	TRBV20-1	10	TGCAGTGCGACTAATGAAAAACTGTTTTTT	CSATNEKLFF
.	TRBJ2-1	.	TRBV29-1	13	TGCAGCGTTGACTTGGGGGCTTACAATGAGCAGTTCTTC	CSVDLGAYNEQFF